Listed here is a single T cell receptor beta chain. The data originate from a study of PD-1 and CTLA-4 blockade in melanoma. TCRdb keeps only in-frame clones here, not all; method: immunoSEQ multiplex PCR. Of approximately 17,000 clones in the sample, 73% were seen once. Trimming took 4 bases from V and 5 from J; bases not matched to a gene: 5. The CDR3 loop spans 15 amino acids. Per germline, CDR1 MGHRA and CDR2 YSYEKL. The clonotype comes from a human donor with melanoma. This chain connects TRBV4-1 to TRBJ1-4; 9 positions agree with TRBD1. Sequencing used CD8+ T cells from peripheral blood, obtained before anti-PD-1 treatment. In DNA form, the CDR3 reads TGCGCCAGCAGCCCAATAGGGACAGGGAATGAAAAACTGTTTTTT. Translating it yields CASSPIGTGNEKLFF.